Listed below are T cell receptor beta chains from one sample, sequenced in a study of shared clonotypes between healthy human individuals. Some clones are missing from TCRdb's copy, which holds only in-frame ones; the method was immunoSEQ multiplex PCR. Of millions of clones listed, 90% to 95% are singletons. Sequencing input: naive CD4+ T cells sorted from blood. Every receptor here comes from a man aged 18 to 29 in good health. Each CDR3 is given with its conserved first and last residue.

j_call v_call cdr3_aa
TRBJ2-5 TRBV7-6 CASSLEGREKETQYF
TRBJ1-5 TRBV6-1 CASSDFWGTSNQPQHF
TRBJ1-1 TRBV2 CASSVVGGPEAFF
TRBJ2-5 TRBV7-2 CASSHWTSGSQETQYF
TRBJ1-1 TRBV7-9 CASSFPGTEAFF
TRBJ2-7 TRBV20-1 CSAGQGYEQYF
TRBJ2-7 TRBV6-6 CASTHGGSYEQYF
TRBJ1-3 TRBV10-3 CAISEYGLESGNTIYF
TRBJ2-5 TRBV10-3 CAISELETSGSWVGEETQYF
TRBJ2-7 TRBV6-6 CASSYSRQGSSYEQYF
TRBJ1-2 TRBV27 CASTPLGRRGSYGYTF
TRBJ2-7 TRBV29-1 CSVEQGAYEQYF
TRBJ1-1 TRBV29-1 CSVARFDRTEAFF
TRBJ1-2 TRBV5-6 CASSSRDRVVYGYTF
TRBJ2-7 TRBV7-2 CASSLALAGAVTEQYF
TRBJ1-2 TRBV28 CASSYRDRGFGYTF
TRBJ2-1 TRBV7-3 CASSPSRDHNEQFF
TRBJ1-3 TRBV5-1 CASRTGPGNTIYF
TRBJ1-4 TRBV5-6 CASSLDRGGDEKLFF
TRBJ2-7 TRBV5-4 CASSLAGGPQGTYEQYF
TRBJ2-7 TRBV29-1 CSVLTSGVYEQYF
TRBJ1-2 TRBV30 CAWSPSTGGGYTF
TRBJ1-4 TRBV30 CAWSADRTKEKLFF
TRBJ2-7 TRBV10-1 CASSESLSGPYEQYF
TRBJ1-1 TRBV11-2 CASSQQGGETEAFF
TRBJ2-7 TRBV10-3 CAISEFGDEQYF
TRBJ1-3 TRBV5-1 CASSLMVGGSGNTIYF
TRBJ2-7 TRBV7-9 CASSLVASGRNEQYF
TRBJ2-1 TRBV6-6 CASSFTGHNEQFF
TRBJ1-4 TRBV6-6 CASGNSGPPEKLFF
TRBJ1-4 TRBV10-2 CASSESVKGKLFF
TRBJ2-7 TRBV6-1 CASSEGQGSPYEQYF
TRBJ1-1 TRBV11-2 CASSLGGLQGFPGNTEAFF
TRBJ2-4 TRBV5-6 CASSRGGGGTIQYF
TRBJ2-7 TRBV7-9 CASSDRASYEQYF
TRBJ1-1 TRBV6-5 CASSYWGSEAFF
TRBJ1-4 TRBV10-3 CAIRTDTYEKLFF
TRBJ2-3 TRBV9 CASSDRTLTSQYF
TRBJ1-2 TRBV7-2 CASSSTGTNYGYTF
TRBJ1-5 TRBV6-1 CASTRGGDQPQHF
TRBJ2-1 TRBV2 CASSSRTGRYNEQFF
TRBJ1-1 TRBV6-5 CASSYLRENTEAFF
TRBJ2-6 TRBV7-9 CASSLGLAGAAGANVLTF
TRBJ1-6 TRBV2 CASSESISPLHF
- TRBV9 CASSVDQGALNEQFF
TRBJ1-2 TRBV7-2 CASSLGVRPSTF
TRBJ2-5 TRBV29-1 CSAGQGLLQETQYF
TRBJ2-2 TRBV9 CASTGRHPTGELFF
TRBJ1-5 TRBV19 CASSRDRGGKPQHF
TRBJ2-1 TRBV6-1 CASSESYLRRGTDNEQFF
TRBJ2-2 TRBV7-2 CASSLVVQNTGELFF
TRBJ2-5 TRBV6-1 CASSTSGRQGTQYF
TRBJ1-1 TRBV5-4 CASSWRQGASEAFF